This is a list of T cell receptor beta chains from one sample in a study of T cells in Graves' hyperthyroidism and ophthalmopathy. Each CDR3 protein is one row after TCRdb ran MiXCR on the multiplex PCR reads. Of around 200,000 distinct CDR3 sequences in the sample, about a sixth were seen once. The sequencing sample was made of blood. The receptor set was obtained from a woman aged 45 to 65 with Graves' hyperthyroidism. Both conserved end residues are part of each CDR3. D genes are given only for firm matches. Only part of the rows carry a size: once, few, many, or a class if the clone is expanded.

v_gene	d_gene	abundance	len	j_gene	CDR3aa	CDR3nt
TRBV7-9	TRBD1	many	12	TRBJ2-1	CASGQGDNEQFF	TGTGCCAGCGGACAGGGAGACAATGAGCAGTTCTTC
TRBV5-4	TRBD1	.	16	TRBJ2-3	CASSDRQGGITDTQYF	TGTGCCAGCAGCGACCGACAGGGGGGGATCACAGATACGCAGTATTTT
TRBV28	.	many	14	TRBJ1-4	CASTPAGFGEKLFF	TGTGCCAGCACCCCCGCAGGGTTCGGGGAAAAACTGTTTTTT
TRBV5-1	TRBD1	many	15	TRBJ1-4	CASSFFGQGAEKLFF	TGCGCCAGCAGCTTCTTCGGACAGGGGGCCGAAAAACTGTTTTTT
TRBV5-1	.	.	14	TRBJ2-5	CASSNQGGAETQYF	TGCGCCAGCAGTAACCAGGGCGGGGCCGAGACCCAGTACTTC
TRBV11-3	TRBD2	.	16	TRBJ2-1	CASSLRTSGRGGEQFF	TGTGCCAGCAGCTTGAGGACTAGCGGGAGAGGGGGTGAGCAGTTCTTC
TRBV6-2/TRBV6-3	.	many	14	TRBJ1-2	CASSYDSTGRGYTF	TGTGCCAGCAGTTATGACAGCACTGGTCGGGGCTACACCTTC
TRBV27	.	many	13	TRBJ1-1	CASALGVATEAFF	TGTGCCAGCGCCTTGGGGGTCGCCACTGAAGCTTTCTTT
TRBV4-1	.	.	17	TRBJ1-1	CASSPLMISLKGTEAFF	TGCGCCAGCAGCCCACTAATGATCTCTTTGAAAGGCACTGAAGCTTTCTTT
TRBV27	.	many	16	TRBJ1-2	CASSLGLAGEFSGYTF	TGTGCCAGCAGTTTAGGGCTCGCAGGGGAGTTTAGCGGCTACACCTTC
TRBV10-2	.	many	12	TRBJ2-7	CASSDRAYEQYF	TGCGCCAGCAGTGACAGGGCCTACGAGCAGTACTTC
TRBV12-3/TRBV12-4	.	many	14	TRBJ2-2	CASSLDLNTGELFF	TGTGCCAGCAGTTTAGACCTGAACACCGGGGAGCTGTTTTTT
TRBV20-1	TRBD1	many	14	TRBJ1-6	CSARSGTGLSPLHF	TGCAGTGCCCGCTCCGGGACAGGGCTTTCACCCCTCCACTTT
TRBV28	.	many	17	TRBJ2-2	CASSLDEVRRLTGELFF	TGTGCCAGCAGTCTGGATGAGGTCCGACGGCTCACCGGGGAGCTGTTTTTT
TRBV28	.	.	16	TRBJ1-6	CASSSLRSGRHSPLHF	TGTGCCAGCAGTTCCCTCCGGAGTGGCAGGCATTCACCCCTCCACTTT
TRBV19	.	many	14	TRBJ1-2	CASSIHSTNYGYTF	TGTGCCAGTAGTATACACAGCACTAACTATGGCTACACCTTC
TRBV19	.	few	12	TRBJ2-5	CATSGGQETQYF	TGTGCCACCTCCGGGGGCCAAGAGACCCAGTACTTC
TRBV5-5	.	many	14	TRBJ1-1	CASSWRGENTEAFF	TGTGCCAGCAGCTGGCGGGGGGAGAACACTGAAGCTTTCTTT
TRBV6-1	TRBD2	.	14	TRBJ2-1	CATWTSGGYNEQFF	TGTGCCACTTGGACTAGCGGGGGATACAATGAGCAGTTCTTC